The T cell receptor (beta chain) described here comes from a study of cytomegalovirus exposure and HLA in healthy donors. Findings and limits, study-wide: First-cohort TCR clusters tended to co-occur in the 130 or so validation repertoires, a later analysis found. TCR beta chains numbering 164 were designated cytomegalovirus-associated.

For this clone: Antigen unknown.

The V segment lost 4 bases and the J segment 4 bases; nucleotides outside the gene matches: 0. Germline lookup yields CDR1 MNHEY and CDR2 SVGAGI. There are 15 residues in the CDR3. The table came from immunoSEQ multiplex PCR; TCRdb's copy has only in-frame clones and leaves some out. The data show 130,000 to 150,000 clones, with 87% seen just once and 4.5% held by the top ten. The chain combines TRBV6-5 with TRBJ2-1, with 14 nucleotides matching TRBD2. Material: PBMCs. The TCR originated in a man between 18 and 35 years old in good health and CMV-seropositive. The CDR3 DNA reads TGTGCCAGCAGTTGGACTAGCGGGAGGTACAATGAGCAGTTCTTC. Encoded protein: CASSWTSGRYNEQFF.